The clone carrying this T cell receptor beta chain was seen once. Germline loops: CDR1 KGHDR, CDR2 SFDVKD. V lost 4 bases, J lost 3 bases, and 6 bases lay in between. The CDR3 consists of 13 residues. This sample was taken from a study of blood T cell repertoires in COVID-19. Measured with immunoSEQ multiplex PCR; TCRdb has only the in-frame clones, and not every one. The data show about 240,000 clones, approximately 80% seen once. This sequence joins TRBV24-1 and TRBJ2-4; D is undetermined. The sequence was obtained from a woman between 65 and 79 years old with acute or convalescent COVID-19. The sequencing sample was made of peripheral blood. DNA of the CDR3: TGTGCCACCAGTGAAGCTTACAAAAACATTCAGTACTTC. Translated: CATSEAYKNIQYF.